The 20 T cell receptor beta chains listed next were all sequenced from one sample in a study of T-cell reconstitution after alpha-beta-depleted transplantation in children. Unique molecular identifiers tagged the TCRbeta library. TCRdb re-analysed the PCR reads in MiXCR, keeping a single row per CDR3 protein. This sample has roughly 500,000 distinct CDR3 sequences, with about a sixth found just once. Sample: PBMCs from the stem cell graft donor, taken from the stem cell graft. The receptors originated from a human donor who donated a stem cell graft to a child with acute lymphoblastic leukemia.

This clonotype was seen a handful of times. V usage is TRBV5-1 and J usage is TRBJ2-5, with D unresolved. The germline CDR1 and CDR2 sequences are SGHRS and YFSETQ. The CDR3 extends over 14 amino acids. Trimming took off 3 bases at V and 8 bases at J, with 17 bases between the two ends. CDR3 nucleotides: TGCGCCAGCAGCTCCTCGAACCTGTTGGGAACCCAGTACTTC. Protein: CASSSSNLLGTQYF.

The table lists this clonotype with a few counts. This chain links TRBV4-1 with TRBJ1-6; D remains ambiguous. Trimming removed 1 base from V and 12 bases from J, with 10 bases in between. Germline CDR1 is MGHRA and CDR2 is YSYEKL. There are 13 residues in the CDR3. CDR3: CASSQALNLPLHF. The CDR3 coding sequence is TGCGCCAGCAGCCAAGCCCTGAATCTACCCCTCCACTTT.

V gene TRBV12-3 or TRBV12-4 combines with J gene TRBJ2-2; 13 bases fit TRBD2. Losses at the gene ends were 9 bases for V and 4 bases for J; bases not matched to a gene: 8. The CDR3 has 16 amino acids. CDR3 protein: CASSARLAGGTGELFF. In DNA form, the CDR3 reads TGTGCCAGTTCCGCCCGACTAGCGGGAGGCACCGGGGAGCTGTTTTTT.

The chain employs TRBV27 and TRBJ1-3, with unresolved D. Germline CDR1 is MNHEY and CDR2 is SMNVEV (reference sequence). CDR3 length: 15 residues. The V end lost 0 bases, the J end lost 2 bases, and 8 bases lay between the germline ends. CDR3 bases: TGTGCCAGCAGTTTATCTGACCAGCCTGGAAACACCATATATTTT. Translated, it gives CASSLSDQPGNTIYF.

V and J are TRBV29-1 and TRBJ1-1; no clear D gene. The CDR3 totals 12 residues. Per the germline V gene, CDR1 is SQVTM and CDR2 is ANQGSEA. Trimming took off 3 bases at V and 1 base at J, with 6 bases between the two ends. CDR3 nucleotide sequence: TGCAGCGTTGACCGGGAGAACACTGAAGCTTTCTTT. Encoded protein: CSVDRENTEAFF.

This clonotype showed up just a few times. The CDR3 loop reads CASKETGGLGEQYF. CDR3 nucleotide sequence: TGTGCCAGCAAGGAAACCGGAGGGTTGGGAGAGCAGTACTTC. The gene calls are TRBV27 and TRBJ2-7; D is possibly TRBD2 (6 bases). V was trimmed by 7 bases and J by 7 bases, leaving 20 bases between them. The CDR3 has 14 amino acids. Looked up from germline, CDR1 is MNHEY and CDR2 is SMNVEV (reference sequence).

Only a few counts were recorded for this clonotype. The CDR3 sequence is CASRTDRANTEAFF. CDR3 nucleotide sequence: TGTGCCAGCAGGACCGACAGGGCGAACACTGAAGCTTTCTTT. The rearrangement uses TRBV12-3 or TRBV12-4 and TRBJ1-1; 7 bases align to TRBD1. The junction had 5 bases not matched to a gene; V was cut back by 6 bases and J by 1 base. The CDR3 runs 14 residues.

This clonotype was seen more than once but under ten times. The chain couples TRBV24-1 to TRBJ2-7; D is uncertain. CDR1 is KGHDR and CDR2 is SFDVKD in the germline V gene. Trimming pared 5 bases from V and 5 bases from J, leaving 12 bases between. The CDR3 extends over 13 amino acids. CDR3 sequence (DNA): TGTGCCACCAGTGGACCAGGACCTCACGAGCAGTACTTC. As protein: CATSGPGPHEQYF.

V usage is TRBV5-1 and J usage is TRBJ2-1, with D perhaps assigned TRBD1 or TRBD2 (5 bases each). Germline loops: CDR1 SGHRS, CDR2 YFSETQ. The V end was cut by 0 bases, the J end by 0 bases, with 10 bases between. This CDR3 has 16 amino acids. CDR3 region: CASSLGLGGSYNEQFF. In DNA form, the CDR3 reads TGCGCCAGCAGCTTGGGTCTTGGGGGCTCCTACAATGAGCAGTTCTTC.

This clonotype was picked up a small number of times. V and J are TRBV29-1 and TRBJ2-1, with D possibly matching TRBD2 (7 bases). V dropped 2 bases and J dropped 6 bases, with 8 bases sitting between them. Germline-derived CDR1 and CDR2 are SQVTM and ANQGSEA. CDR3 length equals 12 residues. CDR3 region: CSVERGGNEQFF. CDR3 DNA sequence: TGCAGCGTTGAAAGGGGGGGCAATGAGCAGTTCTTC.

The CDR3 sequence: CASSESPSEIYNEQFF. In DNA, the CDR3 is TGTGCCAGCAGTGAATCGCCTAGCGAGATCTACAATGAGCAGTTCTTC. The chain links TRBV25-1 to TRBJ2-1; possible D gene TRBD2, 6 bases. From germline, CDR1 is MGHDK and CDR2 SYGVNS. This CDR3 contains 16 residues. The ends were cut back, 1 base at V and 3 bases at J, with 13 bases in the middle.

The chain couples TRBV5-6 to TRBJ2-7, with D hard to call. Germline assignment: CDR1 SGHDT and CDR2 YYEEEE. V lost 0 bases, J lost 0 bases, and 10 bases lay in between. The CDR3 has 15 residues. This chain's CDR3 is CASSLGPPFSYEQYF. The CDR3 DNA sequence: TGTGCCAGCAGCTTGGGGCCACCATTCTCCTACGAGCAGTACTTC.

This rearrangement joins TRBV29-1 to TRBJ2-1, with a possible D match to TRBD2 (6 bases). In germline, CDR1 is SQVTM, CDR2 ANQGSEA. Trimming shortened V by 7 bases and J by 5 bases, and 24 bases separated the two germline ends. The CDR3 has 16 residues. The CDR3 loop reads CSAVPGSSGFNNEQFF. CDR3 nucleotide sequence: TGCAGCGCCGTCCCGGGGAGTAGCGGATTCAACAATGAGCAGTTCTTC.

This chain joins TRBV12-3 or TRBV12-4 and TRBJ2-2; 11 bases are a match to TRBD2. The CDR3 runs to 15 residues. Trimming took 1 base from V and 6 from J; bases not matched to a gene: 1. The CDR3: CASSLGGLAAGELFF. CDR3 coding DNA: TGTGCCAGCAGTTTAGGGGGACTAGCGGCCGGGGAGCTGTTTTTT.

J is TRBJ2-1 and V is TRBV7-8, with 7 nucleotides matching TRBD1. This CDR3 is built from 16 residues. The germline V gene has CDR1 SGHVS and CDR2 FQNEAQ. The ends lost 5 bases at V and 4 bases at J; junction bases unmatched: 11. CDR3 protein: CASSEPGRGSYNEQFF. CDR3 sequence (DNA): TGTGCCAGCAGCGAGCCTGGCAGGGGGTCATACAATGAGCAGTTCTTC.

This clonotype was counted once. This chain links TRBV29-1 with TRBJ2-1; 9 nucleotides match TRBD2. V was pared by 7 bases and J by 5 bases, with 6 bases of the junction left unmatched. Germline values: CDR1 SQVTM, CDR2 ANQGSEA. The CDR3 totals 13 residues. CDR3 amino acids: CSAVGLADNEQFF. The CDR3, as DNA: TGCAGCGCTGTGGGACTAGCAGACAATGAGCAGTTCTTC.

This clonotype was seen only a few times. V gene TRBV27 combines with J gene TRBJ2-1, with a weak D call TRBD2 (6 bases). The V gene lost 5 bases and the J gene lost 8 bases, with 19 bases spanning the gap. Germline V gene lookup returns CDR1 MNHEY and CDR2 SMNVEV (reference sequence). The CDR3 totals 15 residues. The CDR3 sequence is CASSPLGALAHEQFF. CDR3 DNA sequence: TGTGCCAGCAGTCCACTCGGGGCACTAGCCCATGAGCAGTTCTTC.

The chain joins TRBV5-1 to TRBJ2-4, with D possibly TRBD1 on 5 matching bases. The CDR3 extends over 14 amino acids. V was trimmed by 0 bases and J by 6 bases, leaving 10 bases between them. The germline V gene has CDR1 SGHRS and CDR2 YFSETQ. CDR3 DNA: TGCGCCAGCAGCTTGGAAGCAGGGATAAACATTCAGTACTTC. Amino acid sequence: CASSLEAGINIQYF.

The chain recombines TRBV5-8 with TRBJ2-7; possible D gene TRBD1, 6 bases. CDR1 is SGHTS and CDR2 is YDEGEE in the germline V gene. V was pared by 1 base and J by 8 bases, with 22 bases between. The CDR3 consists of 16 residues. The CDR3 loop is CASSLSSGELHCQQYF. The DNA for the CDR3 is TGTGCCAGCAGCTTGTCCTCAGGGGAACTGCACTGCCAGCAGTACTTC.

CDR3 residues: CASSFSSGSGYNEQFF. CDR3 nucleotides: TGTGCCAGCAGCTTCTCAAGCGGGAGCGGGTACAATGAGCAGTTCTTC. The chain combines TRBV7-3 with TRBJ2-1; 8 bases match TRBD2. With 3 bases clipped from V and 4 bases from J, the junction kept 8 bases outside the gene matches. CDR1 SGHTA and CDR2 FQGTGA come from the germline V gene. The CDR3 is 16 residues long.